Listed here is a single T cell receptor (beta chain). The antigen remains undetermined. The germline V gene encodes CDR1 SNHLY and CDR2 FYNNEI. The CDR3 has 14 residues. V was trimmed by 8 bases and J by 8 bases, leaving 22 bases between them. The time point here: after neoadjuvant nivolumab, at surgical resection. This entry belongs to a study of neoadjuvant anti-PD-1 for oral cavity cancer. Study-wide context: Nivolumab at 3 mg/kg was mostly given biweekly, three to four doses, pre-surgery. Patients without progression got a fourth dose around day 43.

Study findings and constraints: Pretreatment Treg/Th17 ratio correlated inversely with post-treatment tumor clonality.

TCRdb's copy holds only in-frame clones and misses some; the assay was immunoSEQ multiplex PCR. The sample consists of around 25,000 clones, 25% to 30% of them appearing once. The chain combines TRBV2 with TRBJ2-7, with D perhaps TRBD1 or TRBD2 (5 bases each). This TCR derives from a person aged 40 to 85 with oral cavity squamous cell carcinoma. This sample comprised tumor tissue, obtained after nivolumab (anti-PD-1) treatment. Written as DNA, the CDR3 is TGTGCCAGCCGGGGACCGACAGATTTCATGCAGCAGTACTTC. Its translation is CASRGPTDFMQQYF.